This entry describes one T cell receptor (beta chain). Repertoires were generated with immunoSEQ multiplex PCR, while TCRdb's copy carries only in-frame clones and drops some. Of tens of thousands of clones listed, around 91% were seen once; the top ten hold 15% to 19%. The sample comes from a study of control samples from healthy donors and cancer patients. The germline V and J ends were trimmed by 6 bases and 3 bases, with 12 bases remaining between them. There are 14 residues in the CDR3. The germline gives CDR1 MNHEY, CDR2 SVGAGI. The sequenced material came from blood. The receptor comes from a young man in good health. The chain has TRBV6-5 and TRBJ1-5; D perhaps matches TRBD1 (6 bases). CDR3 in DNA: TGTGCCAGCAGGGGGACACTCCTCAATCAGCCCCAGCATTTT. Translating it yields CASRGTLLNQPQHF.